This TCR beta chain stems from a study of T cells in Graves' hyperthyroidism and ophthalmopathy. CDR3 length equals 12 residues. Germline V lookup: CDR1 SGHRS, CDR2 YFSETQ. Findings and limits, study-wide: Ophthalmopathy got predicted by the model a median approximately 6.4 months before its onset.

With respect to this clonotype: Its target is not known. A junction boundary mismatches the germline segment, possibly from a read error.

Amplified TCR beta CDR3 regions derived from RNA transcripts. The study used the HTBI primer set for a first-round RT-PCR of the TCR CDR3. MiXCR, run by TCRdb on the multiplex PCR reads, gives a single entry per CDR3 protein. The sample has approximately 98,000 distinct CDR3 sequences, about 40% seen once; the top ten hold roughly a tenth. The receptor's source is a young woman with Graves' hyperthyroidism. J is TRBJ2-7 and V is TRBV5-1; weak D call: TRBD2 (6 bases). Sequencing was done on a sample of peripheral blood or thyroid tissue (not recorded which). CDR3 amino acids: CASSAGQLELYF. CDR3 nucleotide sequence: TGCGCCAGCAGCGCGGGGCAGCTCGAGCTGTACTTC.